This is a list of T cell receptor beta chains from one sample in a study of blood T cell repertoires in COVID-19. Libraries were prepared by immunoSEQ multiplex PCR; TCRdb keeps only in-frame clonotypes and omits some of them. This table holds 130,000 to 150,000 clones, roughly 80% found once. The sample taken for sequencing was peripheral blood. Source of these receptors: a man in his sixties or seventies who had recovered from COVID-19. Both conserved end residues are part of each CDR3. The D gene is left open where the match is weak.

V	D	J	CDR3
TRBV5-1	-	TRBJ2-7	CASSGGTVNYEQYF
TRBV6-5	-	TRBJ1-6	CASSRQNNSPLHF
TRBV5-1	-	TRBJ2-3	CASSSGQPLNPPDTQYF
TRBV5-4	TRBD1	TRBJ2-7	CASSNQDRTGRPEQYF
TRBV12-3/TRBV12-4	TRBD2	TRBJ2-7	CASSFSGGDEQYF
TRBV11-3	-	TRBJ2-7	CASSLSSSYEQYF
TRBV6-5	-	TRBJ1-2	CASRDQGSNYGYTF
TRBV28	-	TRBJ2-2	CASSKNTGELFF
TRBV7-3	TRBD1	TRBJ2-3	CASSWGGQGSDTQYF
TRBV12-5	-	TRBJ1-1	CASGFIGARNTEAFF
TRBV12-3/TRBV12-4	-	TRBJ1-1	CASSLNLVSEAFF
TRBV10-3	TRBD2	TRBJ2-3	CAISPSSGRGADTQYF
TRBV25-1	-	TRBJ2-3	CASSRRETDTQYF
TRBV18	-	TRBJ2-2	CASSPSQGDTGELFF
TRBV30	-	TRBJ1-2	CAWTPGLRGYGYTF
TRBV5-1	-	TRBJ2-7	CASSLGDMEYEQYF
TRBV5-1	-	TRBJ2-5	CASSRGGSETQYF
TRBV7-9	-	TRBJ2-2	CASSFAATTGELFF
TRBV6-5	TRBD2	TRBJ2-4	CASSIPGGNIQYF
TRBV30	TRBD1	TRBJ2-1	CAWNTGGEQFF
TRBV19	TRBD1	TRBJ1-2	CASSLDRDRASYGYTF
TRBV20-1	-	TRBJ2-1	CSARERRGQFF
TRBV3-1/TRBV3-2	TRBD1	TRBJ1-2	CASSQARGPGGYTF
TRBV29-1	TRBD1	TRBJ2-5	CSVDGTGGLFQYF
TRBV28	-	TRBJ1-1	CASSLSRGGTEAFF
TRBV6-5	-	TRBJ2-7	CASRRGLGAYEQYF
TRBV30	-	TRBJ2-7	CAWSVQSYEQYF
TRBV9	TRBD2	TRBJ2-3	CASGTSGMMDTQYF
TRBV19	TRBD2	TRBJ2-7	CASRPRTSGREYEQYF